This T cell receptor beta chain was sequenced in a study of T cell changes during pregnancy in multiple sclerosis. Here immunoSEQ multiplex PCR was the method, and the copy in TCRdb shows in-frame clones only, minus some. The table lists about 75,000 clones, 89% of them singletons. The ends lost 0 bases at V and 1 base at J; junction bases unmatched: 2. CDR3 length equals 15 residues. The V gene's germline CDR1 is SGHNT and CDR2 YYREEE (reference sequence). This sequence originates from a female donor in good health, enrolled as a control in a pregnancy study. This chain links TRBV5-4 with TRBJ2-7; the match to TRBD1 covers 9 bases. The input for sequencing was peripheral blood, taken in the first trimester of pregnancy. The DNA of the CDR3 is TGTGCCAGCAGCTTGGACAGGGGGCAGTCCTACGAGCAGTACTTC. This codes for CASSLDRGQSYEQYF.